The 15 T cell receptor beta chains presented below share a single source sample, sequenced in a study of T cells in Graves' hyperthyroidism and ophthalmopathy. TCR beta CDR3 regions were amplified from RNA. Researchers ran a first-round RT-PCR on the TCR CDR3 using the HTBI primer set. Each CDR3 protein gets one entry after TCRdb re-called the multiplex PCR reads with MiXCR. The sample lists 300,000 to 450,000 distinct CDR3 sequences; around an eighth were seen once. Sequenced sample: blood. These receptors were taken from a man under 40 with Graves' hyperthyroidism that later progressed to Graves' ophthalmopathy.

This clonotype was recorded at least ten times. The J gene is TRBJ1-1, the V gene TRBV12-3 or TRBV12-4; TRBD1 might be the D (5 bases). The CDR3 length is 12 residues. Trimming took off 3 bases at V and 9 bases at J, with 11 bases between the two ends. CDR3 amino acids: CASSLGEGKAFF. CDR3 sequence (DNA): TGTGCCAGCAGTTTGGGGGAGGGGAAAGCTTTCTTT.

This clonotype appeared a few times. The rearrangement links TRBV18 to TRBJ1-1; D is uncertain. The CDR3 length is 14 residues. The V end was cut by 6 bases, the J end by 1 base, with 12 bases between. From germline, CDR1 is KGHSH and CDR2 LQKENI. DNA for the CDR3: TGTGCCAGCTCGCCCTCTGCGCGGAACACTGAAGCTTTCTTT. Its protein product is CASSPSARNTEAFF. Using reference TRBV18 and TRBJ1-1 for the parts outside the CDR3, the full variable domain is NAGVMQNPRHLVRRRGQEARLRCSPMKGHSHVYWYRQLPEEGLKFMVYLQKENIIDESGMPKERFSAEFPKEGPSILRIQQVVRGDSAAYFCASSPSARNTEAFFGQGTRLTVV.

The chain uses TRBV6-5 and TRBJ1-5; D call uncertain. Trimming removed 4 bases from V and 6 bases from J, with 16 bases in between. CDR1 is MNHEY and CDR2 is SVGAGI in the germline V gene. This CDR3 region has 15 residues. This chain's CDR3 is CASSSPRLRGQPQHF. The DNA of the CDR3 is TGTGCCAGCAGTTCACCCCGACTTCGAGGTCAGCCCCAGCATTTT.

This clonotype was seen repeatedly, ten times or more. The chain links TRBV20-1 to TRBJ2-7; D is unresolved. Trimming removed 1 base at V and 0 bases at J, with 7 bases between. CDR1 and CDR2 (germline): DFQATT, SNEGSKA (reference sequence). This CDR3 spans 13 amino acids. The CDR3 sequence: CSARAGGSYEQYF. The CDR3 DNA follows: TGCAGTGCTAGAGCGGGCGGCTCCTACGAGCAGTACTTC.

The count of this clonotype is one. One end of the junction does not line up with germline, which may come from a read error. This chain joins TRBV7-2 and TRBJ2-2; 15 bases fit TRBD2. The germline CDR1 and CDR2 sequences are SGHTA and FQGNSA. The CDR3 covers 18 residues. The chain's CDR3 is CANSLEGLAGGPHGELFF. The CDR3 nucleotides read TGTGCCAACAGCTTAGAGGGACTAGCGGGGGGTCCCCACGGGGAGCTGTTTTTT.

Comments on this clonotype: A much larger clone lies a single base off, so this may be a read error. The rearrangement uses TRBV6-1 and TRBJ1-3, with D hard to call. Trimming took off 6 bases at V and 0 bases at J, with 6 bases between the two ends. This CDR3 is 13 amino acids long. From germline, CDR1 is MNHNS and CDR2 SASEGT. The CDR3 DNA is TGTGCCAGCAGACCCCGCTCTGGAAACACCATATATTTT. Protein sequence: CASRPRSGNTIYF.

A few counts support this clonotype. This sequence joins TRBV27 and TRBJ2-7; unclear D gene. Between the trimmed V and J ends, which lost 2 bases and 2 bases, there was a span of 7 bases. Germline assignment: CDR1 MNHEY and CDR2 SMNVEV (reference sequence). CDR3 size: 13 residues. The CDR3 DNA follows: TGTGCCAGCAGTTTACGGCAGCCCTACGAGCAGTACTTC. It is translated as CASSLRQPYEQYF.

There are many counts of this clonotype. J is TRBJ1-5 and V is TRBV4-2, with 7 bases that match TRBD1. This CDR3 comprises 16 residues. The trim removed 3 bases at V and 7 bases at J, leaving 12 bases unmatched. Germline V gives CDR1 LGHNA, CDR2 YNFKEQ. In nucleotides, the CDR3 is TGTGCCAGCAGCCAGGACGCACAGGGGTTCCTGCAGCCCCAGCATTTT. Amino acid sequence: CASSQDAQGFLQPQHF.

This clonotype was picked up a small number of times. This sequence joins TRBV6-1 and TRBJ2-4; TRBD2 matches 8 bases. J lost 3 bases, V lost 5 bases, and 9 bases had no gene match. Germline CDR1 reads MNHNS; CDR2 reads SASEGT. This CDR3 has 16 residues. CDR3 DNA sequence: TGTGCCAGCAGTTCCCGACGGGGGGGGGGCAAAAACATTCAGTACTTC. This encodes CASSSRRGGGKNIQYF.

The chain employs TRBV24-1 and TRBJ2-7; the D gene is possibly TRBD1 (5 bases). The V and J ends lost 4 bases and 3 bases respectively, with 9 bases between them. CDR3 length equals 13 residues. CDR1 is KGHDR and CDR2 is SFDVKD in the germline V gene. The CDR3 DNA follows: TGTGCCACCAGTGAGGCAGGGCGCTACGAGCAGTACTTC. This encodes CATSEAGRYEQYF.

The genes are TRBV30 and TRBJ1-2; D possibly corresponds to TRBD1 (5 bases). Germline values: CDR1 GTSNPN, CDR2 SVGIG (reference sequence). The CDR3 has 16 amino acids. Between the trimmed V and J ends, which lost 4 bases and 6 bases, there was a span of 24 bases. The CDR3 region is CAWTPRRVWRGNGYTF. For the CDR3, the DNA is TGTGCCTGGACCCCCCGACGTGTCTGGCGGGGGAATGGCTACACCTTC.

The sample holds a few counts of this clonotype. V and J are TRBV27 and TRBJ2-7; D may be TRBD2 (5 bases). CDR3 length equals 13 residues. Germline CDR1 MNHEY, CDR2 SMNVEV (reference sequence). Trimming took 6 bases from V and 0 from J, leaving 9 bases between them. CDR3 bases: TGTGCCAGCAGGGTTGGGAGCTCCTACGAGCAGTACTTC. The encoded protein is CASRVGSSYEQYF.

In its sample, this clonotype was seen many times. The chain recombines TRBV5-1 with TRBJ2-3, with TRBD2 matching 13 bases. The CDR3 length is 17 residues. After removal of 6 bases from V and 0 bases from J, the junction contained 7 bases not matched to a gene. Germline V gene sequence: CDR1 SGHRS, CDR2 YFSETQ. CDR3 amino acids: CASTGLAGAPSTDTQYF. Here the CDR3 DNA reads TGCGCCAGCACCGGACTAGCGGGGGCCCCTAGCACAGATACGCAGTATTTT.

This clonotype was detected many times. The chain uses TRBV7-2 and TRBJ1-5; D is undetermined. CDR3 size: 13 residues. V lost 2 bases and J 3 bases, leaving 5 bases between the germline ends. CDR1 and CDR2 from the germline V gene are SGHTA and FQGNSA. CDR3 bases: TGTGCCAGCAGCTTAAATACCAATCAGCCCCAGCATTTT. Its translation is CASSLNTNQPQHF.

At least ten counts were recorded for this clonotype. The chain couples TRBV12-3 or TRBV12-4 to TRBJ1-5; possibly TRBD1 for D (6 bases). V gave up 2 bases and J gave up 5 bases, with 10 bases separating them. The CDR3 extends over 14 amino acids. For the CDR3, the DNA is TGTGCCAGCAGTTTAAACAGGGCGGATCAGCCCCAGCATTTT. Translated, it gives CASSLNRADQPQHF.